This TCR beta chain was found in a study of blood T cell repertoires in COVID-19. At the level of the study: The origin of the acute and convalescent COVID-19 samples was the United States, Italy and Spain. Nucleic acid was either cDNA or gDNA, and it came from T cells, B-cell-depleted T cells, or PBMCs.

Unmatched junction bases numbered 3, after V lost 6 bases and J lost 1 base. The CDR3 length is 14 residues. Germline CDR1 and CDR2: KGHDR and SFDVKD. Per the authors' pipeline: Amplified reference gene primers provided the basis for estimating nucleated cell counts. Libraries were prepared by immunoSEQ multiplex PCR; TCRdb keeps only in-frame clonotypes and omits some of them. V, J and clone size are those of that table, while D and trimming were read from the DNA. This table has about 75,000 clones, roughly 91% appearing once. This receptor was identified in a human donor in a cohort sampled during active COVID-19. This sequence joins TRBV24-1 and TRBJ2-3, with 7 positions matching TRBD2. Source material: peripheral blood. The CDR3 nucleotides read TGTGCCACCAGTTCGGGGGGTGGCACAGATACGCAGTATTTT. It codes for CATSSGGGTDTQYF.